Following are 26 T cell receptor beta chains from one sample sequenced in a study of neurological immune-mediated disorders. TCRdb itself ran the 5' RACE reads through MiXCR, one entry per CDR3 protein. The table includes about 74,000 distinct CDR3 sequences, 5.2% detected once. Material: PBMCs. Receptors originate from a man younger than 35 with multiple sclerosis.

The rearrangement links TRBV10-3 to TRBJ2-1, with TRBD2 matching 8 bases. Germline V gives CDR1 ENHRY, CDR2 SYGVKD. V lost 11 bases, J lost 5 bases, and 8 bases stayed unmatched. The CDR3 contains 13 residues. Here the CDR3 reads CAHGGAANNEQFF. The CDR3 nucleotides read TGTGCCCACGGGGGGGCTGCTAACAATGAGCAGTTCTTC.

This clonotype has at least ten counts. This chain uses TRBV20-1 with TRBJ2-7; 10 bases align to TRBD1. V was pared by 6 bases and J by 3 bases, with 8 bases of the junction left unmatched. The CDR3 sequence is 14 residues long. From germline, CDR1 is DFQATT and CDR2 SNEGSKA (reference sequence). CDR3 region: CSAPGTGVGYEQYF. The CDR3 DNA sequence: TGCAGTGCCCCCGGGACAGGGGTAGGCTACGAGCAGTACTTC.

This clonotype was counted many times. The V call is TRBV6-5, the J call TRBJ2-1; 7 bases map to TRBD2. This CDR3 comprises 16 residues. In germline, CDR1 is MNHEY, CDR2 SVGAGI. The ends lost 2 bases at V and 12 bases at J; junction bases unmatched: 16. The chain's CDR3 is CASSYGAGGSSGRQFF. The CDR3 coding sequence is TGTGCCAGCAGTTACGGGGCCGGGGGGTCGAGCGGCCGGCAGTTCTTC.

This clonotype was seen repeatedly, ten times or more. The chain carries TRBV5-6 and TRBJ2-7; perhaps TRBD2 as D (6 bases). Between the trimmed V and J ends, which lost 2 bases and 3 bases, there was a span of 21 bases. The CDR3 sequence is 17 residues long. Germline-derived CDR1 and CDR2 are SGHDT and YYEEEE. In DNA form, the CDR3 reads TGTGCCAGCAGCTTCCGATTCCGGGGGAGCCCCAACTACGAGCAGTACTTC. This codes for CASSFRFRGSPNYEQYF.

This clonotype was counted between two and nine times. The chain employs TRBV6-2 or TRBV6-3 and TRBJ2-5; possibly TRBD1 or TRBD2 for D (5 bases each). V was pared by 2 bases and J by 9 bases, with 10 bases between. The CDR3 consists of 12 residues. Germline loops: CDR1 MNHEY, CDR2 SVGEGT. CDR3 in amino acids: CASSYQRGAQYF. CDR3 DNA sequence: TGTGCCAGCAGTTACCAGAGAGGGGCCCAGTACTTC.

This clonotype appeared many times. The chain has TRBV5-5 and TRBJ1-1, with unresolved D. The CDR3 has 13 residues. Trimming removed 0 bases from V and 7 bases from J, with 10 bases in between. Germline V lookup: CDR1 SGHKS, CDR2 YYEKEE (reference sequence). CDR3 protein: CASSLEARLEAFF. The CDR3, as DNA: TGTGCCAGCAGCTTGGAGGCGAGGCTTGAAGCTTTCTTT.

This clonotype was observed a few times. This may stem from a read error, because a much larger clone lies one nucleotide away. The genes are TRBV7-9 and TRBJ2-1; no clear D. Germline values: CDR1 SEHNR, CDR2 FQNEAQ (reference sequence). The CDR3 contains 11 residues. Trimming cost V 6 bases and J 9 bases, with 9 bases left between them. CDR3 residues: CASRRTGEQFF. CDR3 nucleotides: TGTGCCAGCAGACGAACGGGTGAGCAGTTCTTC.

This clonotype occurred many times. The DNA for the CDR3 is TGTGCCATCAGTGGGACAGGGGTCTACGAGCAGTACTTC. Protein: CAISGTGVYEQYF. The rearrangement links TRBV10-3 to TRBJ2-7, with 9 nucleotides matching TRBD1. Per the germline V gene, CDR1 is ENHRY and CDR2 is SYGVKD. V trimming: 4 bases; J trimming: 3 bases; junction bases outside the gene matches: 1. The CDR3 is 13 amino acids.

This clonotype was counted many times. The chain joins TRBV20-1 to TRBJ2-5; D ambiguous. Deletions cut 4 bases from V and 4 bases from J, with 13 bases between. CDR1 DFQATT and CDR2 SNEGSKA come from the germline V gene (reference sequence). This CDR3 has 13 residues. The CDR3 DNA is TGCAGTGCTAAGGATGATTCCCCAGAGACCCAGTACTTC. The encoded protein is CSAKDDSPETQYF.

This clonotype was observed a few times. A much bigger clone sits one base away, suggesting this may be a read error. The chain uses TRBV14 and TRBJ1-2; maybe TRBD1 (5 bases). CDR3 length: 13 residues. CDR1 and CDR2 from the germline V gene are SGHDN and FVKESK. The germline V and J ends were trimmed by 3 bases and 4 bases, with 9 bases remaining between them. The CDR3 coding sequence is TGTGCCAGCAGCCACGGGACGACCTATGGCTACACCTTC. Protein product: CASSHGTTYGYTF.

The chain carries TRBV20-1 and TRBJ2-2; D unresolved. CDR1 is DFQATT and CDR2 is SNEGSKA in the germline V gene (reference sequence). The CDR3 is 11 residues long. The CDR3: CSLTLAGELFF. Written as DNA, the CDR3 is TGCAGCCTTACCTTAGCCGGGGAGCTGTTTTTT.

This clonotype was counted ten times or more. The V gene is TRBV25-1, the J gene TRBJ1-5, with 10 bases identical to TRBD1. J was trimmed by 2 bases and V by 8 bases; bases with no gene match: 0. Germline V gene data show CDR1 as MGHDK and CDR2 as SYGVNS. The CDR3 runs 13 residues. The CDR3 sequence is CASGQGGNQPQHF. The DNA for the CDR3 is TGTGCCAGCGGACAGGGGGGCAATCAGCCCCAGCATTTT.

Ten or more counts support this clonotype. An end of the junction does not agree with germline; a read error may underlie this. The DNA of the CDR3 is TGTGCTAGCAGCCCAAGAGCGGGAGGAGTAAATGAGCAGTTCTTC. It encodes CASSPRAGGVNEQFF. The genes are TRBV7-7 and TRBJ2-1; 9 positions agree with TRBD2. This CDR3 has 15 residues. Germline lookup yields CDR1 SSHAT and CDR2 FNYEAQ (reference sequence).

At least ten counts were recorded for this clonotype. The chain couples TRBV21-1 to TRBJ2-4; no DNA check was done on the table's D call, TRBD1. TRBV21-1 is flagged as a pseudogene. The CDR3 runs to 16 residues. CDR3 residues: CASSKRGQGTKNIQYF. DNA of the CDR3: TGTGCCAGCAGCAAAAGGGGCCAGGGGACCAAAAACATTCAGTACTTC.

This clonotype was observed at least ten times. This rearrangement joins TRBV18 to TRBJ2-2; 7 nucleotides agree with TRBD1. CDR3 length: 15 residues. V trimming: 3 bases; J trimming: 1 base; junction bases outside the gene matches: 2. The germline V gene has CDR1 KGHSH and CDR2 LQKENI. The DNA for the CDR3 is TGTGCCAGCTCACCGCGGACAGGGAACACCGGGGAGCTGTTTTTT. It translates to CASSPRTGNTGELFF.

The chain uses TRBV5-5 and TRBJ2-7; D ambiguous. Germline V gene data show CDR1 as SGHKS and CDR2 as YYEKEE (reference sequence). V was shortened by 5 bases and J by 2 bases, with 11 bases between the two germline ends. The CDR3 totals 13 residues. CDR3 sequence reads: CASSRDKTYEQYF. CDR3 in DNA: TGTGCCAGCAGTCGTGATAAGACCTACGAGCAGTACTTC. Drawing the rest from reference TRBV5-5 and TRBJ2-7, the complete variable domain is DAGVTQSPTHLIKTRGQQVTLRCSPISGHKSVSWYQQVLGQGPQFIFQYYEKEERGRGNFPDRFSARQFPNYSSELNVNALLLGDSALYLCASSRDKTYEQYFGPGTRLTVT.

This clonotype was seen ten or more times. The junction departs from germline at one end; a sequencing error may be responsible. CDR3 sequence: CASSYRVGRAYNSPLNF. DNA of the CDR3: TGCGCCAGCAGTTACCGGGTAGGACGGGCCTATAATTCACCCCTCAACTTT. The chain links TRBV10-2 to TRBJ1-6; no clear D. In germline, CDR1 is WSHSY, CDR2 SAAADI. The length of the CDR3 is 17 residues.

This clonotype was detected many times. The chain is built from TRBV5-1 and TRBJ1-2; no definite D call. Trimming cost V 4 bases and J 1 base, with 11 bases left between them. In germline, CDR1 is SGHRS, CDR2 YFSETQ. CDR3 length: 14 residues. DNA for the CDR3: TGCGCCAGCAGCCCCGGCAGAATTAACTATGGCTACACCTTC. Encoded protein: CASSPGRINYGYTF.

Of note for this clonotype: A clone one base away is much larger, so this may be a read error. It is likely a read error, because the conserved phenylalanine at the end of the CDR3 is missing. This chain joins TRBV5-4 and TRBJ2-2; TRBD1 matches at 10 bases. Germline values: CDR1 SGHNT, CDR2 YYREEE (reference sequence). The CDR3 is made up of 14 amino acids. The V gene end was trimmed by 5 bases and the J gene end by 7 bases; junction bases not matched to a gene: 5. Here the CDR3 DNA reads TGTGCCAGCAGACGACAGGGGGCAAGCGGGGAGCTGTTTATT. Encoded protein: CASRRQGASGELFI.

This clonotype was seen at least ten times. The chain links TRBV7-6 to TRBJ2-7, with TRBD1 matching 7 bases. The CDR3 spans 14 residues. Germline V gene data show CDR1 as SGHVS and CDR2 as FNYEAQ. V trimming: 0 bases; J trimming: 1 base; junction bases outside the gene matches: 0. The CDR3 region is CASSLADRSYEQYF. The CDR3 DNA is TGTGCCAGCAGCTTAGCGGACAGGTCCTACGAGCAGTACTTC.

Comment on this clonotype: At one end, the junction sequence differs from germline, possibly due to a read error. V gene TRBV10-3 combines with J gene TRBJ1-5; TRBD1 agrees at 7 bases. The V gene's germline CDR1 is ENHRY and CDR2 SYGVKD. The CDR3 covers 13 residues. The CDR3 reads CAISWDSNQPQNF. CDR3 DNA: TGTGCCATCAGTTGGGACAGCAATCAGCCCCAGAATTTT.

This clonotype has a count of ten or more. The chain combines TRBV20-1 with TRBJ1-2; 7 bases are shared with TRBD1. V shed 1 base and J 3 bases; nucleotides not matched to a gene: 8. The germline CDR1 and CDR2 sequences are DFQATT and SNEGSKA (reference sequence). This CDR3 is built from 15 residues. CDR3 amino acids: CSARGSTGPYYGYTF. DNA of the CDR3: TGCAGTGCTAGAGGGTCGACAGGGCCATACTATGGCTACACCTTC.

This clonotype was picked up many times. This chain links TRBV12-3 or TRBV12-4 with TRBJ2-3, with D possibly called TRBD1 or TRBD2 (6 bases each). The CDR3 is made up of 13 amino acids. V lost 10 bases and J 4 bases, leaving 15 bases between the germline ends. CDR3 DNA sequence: TGTGCCATAAGGGGGGAGGATGCAGATACGCAGTATTTT. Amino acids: CAIRGEDADTQYF.

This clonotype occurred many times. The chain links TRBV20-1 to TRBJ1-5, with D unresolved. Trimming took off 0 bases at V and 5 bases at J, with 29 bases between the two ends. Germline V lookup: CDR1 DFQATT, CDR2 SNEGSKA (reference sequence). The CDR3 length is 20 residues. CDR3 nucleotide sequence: TGCAGTGCTAGAGATGGGGATATACAGAGCATCCCATCACGTCATCAGCCCCAGCATTTT. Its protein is CSARDGDIQSIPSRHQPQHF.

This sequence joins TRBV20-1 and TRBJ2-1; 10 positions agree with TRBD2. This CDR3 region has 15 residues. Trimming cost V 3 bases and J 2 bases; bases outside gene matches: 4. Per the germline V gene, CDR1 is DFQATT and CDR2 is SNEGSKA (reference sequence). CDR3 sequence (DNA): TGCAGTGCTAGCATAGGACTAGCGGCCTACAATGAGCAGTTCTTC. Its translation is CSASIGLAAYNEQFF.

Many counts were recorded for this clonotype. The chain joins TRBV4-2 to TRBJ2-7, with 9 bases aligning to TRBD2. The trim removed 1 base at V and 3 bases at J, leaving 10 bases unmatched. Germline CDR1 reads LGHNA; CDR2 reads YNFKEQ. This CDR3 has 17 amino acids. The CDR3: CASSQVAGSGRIYEQYF. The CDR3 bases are TGTGCCAGCAGCCAAGTGGCGGGTAGCGGGAGAATCTACGAGCAGTACTTC.